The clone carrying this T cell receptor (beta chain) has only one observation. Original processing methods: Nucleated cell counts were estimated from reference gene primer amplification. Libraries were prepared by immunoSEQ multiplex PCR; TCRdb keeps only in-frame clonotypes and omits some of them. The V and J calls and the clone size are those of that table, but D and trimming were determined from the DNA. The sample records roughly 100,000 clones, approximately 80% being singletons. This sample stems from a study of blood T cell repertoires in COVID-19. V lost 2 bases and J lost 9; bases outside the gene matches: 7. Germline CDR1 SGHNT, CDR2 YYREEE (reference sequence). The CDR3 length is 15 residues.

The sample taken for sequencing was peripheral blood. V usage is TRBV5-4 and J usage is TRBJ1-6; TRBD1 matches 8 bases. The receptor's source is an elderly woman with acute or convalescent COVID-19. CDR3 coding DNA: TGTGCCAGCAGCTTAGAACAGGGGGTTTTTTCACCCCTCCACTTT. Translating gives CASSLEQGVFSPLHF.